This is a list of T cell receptor beta chains from one sample in a study of T cells in tuberculosis. TCRdb's table, derived via immunoSEQ multiplex PCR, lists solely in-frame clones and lacks some. Here the sample spans 35,000 to 40,000 clones, about 94% being singletons. Specimen: PBMCs. These receptors were taken from a donor under 30 with latent tuberculosis or without tuberculosis infection. Some clones in this sample may be carry-over from other donors' samples. The conserved cysteine and the conserved F or W are not part of the CDR3 here. D genes are given only for firm matches. For some rows the clone size is stated as once, few or many, or as a class when expanded; others skip it.

ASRRYRENTEAF | TRBV4-1 | - | -
ASSGDRGHSDGYT | TRBV6-1 | TRBD1 | -
ASSLGYHRGSTEAF | TRBV7-2 | TRBD1 | -
ASRRTGLNGYT | TRBV6-5 | TRBD1 | -
AWRIRGLDTQY | TRBV30 | - | -
ASSQRDFAGTGGTSNQPQH | TRBV4-1 | TRBD1 | -
SARQGDQPQH | TRBV29-1 | TRBD1 | once
ASSEQGASSPLH | TRBV6-4 | TRBD1 | -
ASSGRDRVLGEKLF | TRBV7-9 | TRBD1 | -
ASAHEASGGTDTQY | TRBV2 | TRBD2 | -
ASSGITGGTEAF | TRBV5-1 | TRBD1 | -
ASSPPGQGNEKLF | TRBV7-9 | TRBD1 | -
ASSTSQGSGELF | TRBV19 | - | -
ASSDVRTGYNEQF | TRBV25-1 | TRBD1 | -
ASSPGGAGQPQH | TRBV5-1 | - | -
ATSRDRMEGEQF | TRBV15 | - | -
ASSPGTGSSIYGYT | TRBV27 | TRBD1 | once
ASSITGSFNIQY | TRBV11-2 | - | -
ASSLVPGGKTEAF | TRBV7-2 | TRBD1 | -
ASSLLWQGADEQY | TRBV27 | - | -
ASSLYRGSQPQH | TRBV19 | TRBD1 | once
ASSRGQDFNQPQH | TRBV6-1 | TRBD1 | -
ASSQDQGVRYTEAF | TRBV4-3 | TRBD1 | -
ASSSTRTSFYEQY | TRBV25-1 | - | -
ASSPRAAGGTDTQY | TRBV18 | TRBD2 | -
ASSIQGASNQPQH | TRBV7-2 | TRBD1 | -
ASSWTGPPTGNTIY | TRBV5-4 | TRBD1 | -
ASSRGTPF | TRBV19 | - | -
VSSFGYEQY | TRBV27 | - | -
ASSPFNRNTEAF | TRBV18 | - | -
ASSQQGKNVYGYT | TRBV18 | TRBD1 | -
ASSESSDRENNSPLH | TRBV25-1 | TRBD1 | -
ASSSTGGSTNEKLF | TRBV4-1 | TRBD1 | -
AILDASGGDTQY | TRBV10-3 | TRBD2 | once
ASSTRGPLYGYT | TRBV11-2 | - | -
ASGSRYEQF | TRBV12-5 | - | -
AISGQGARNEQF | TRBV10-3 | TRBD1 | -
ASSLGKGLAGTGELF | TRBV11-3 | TRBD2 | -
ASSKSGWAGELF | TRBV11-3 | - | -
ASSEVRGADTQY | TRBV6-4 | TRBD2 | -